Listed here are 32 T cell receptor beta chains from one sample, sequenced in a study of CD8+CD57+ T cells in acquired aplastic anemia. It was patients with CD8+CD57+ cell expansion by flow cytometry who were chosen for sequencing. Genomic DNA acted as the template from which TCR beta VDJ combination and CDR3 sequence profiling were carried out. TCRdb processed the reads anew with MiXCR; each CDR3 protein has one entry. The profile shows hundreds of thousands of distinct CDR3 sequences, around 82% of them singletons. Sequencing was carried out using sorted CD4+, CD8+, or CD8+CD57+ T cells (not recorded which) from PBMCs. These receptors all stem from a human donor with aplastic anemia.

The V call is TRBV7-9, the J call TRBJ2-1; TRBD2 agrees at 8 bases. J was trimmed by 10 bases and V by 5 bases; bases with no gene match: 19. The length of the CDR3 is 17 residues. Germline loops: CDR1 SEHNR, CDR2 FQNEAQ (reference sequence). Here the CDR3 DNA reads TGTGCCAGCAGCCATGAAAGAAGCGGGGGAAGCGATGAGGAGCAGTTCTTC. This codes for CASSHERSGGSDEEQFF.

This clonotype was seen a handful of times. The CDR3 bases are TGTGCCAGCAGCTTAGCGGGAGGCGGCGATACGCAGTACTACGAGCAGTACGTC. Residues: CASSLAGGGDTQYYEQYV. The J gene is TRBJ2-7, the V gene TRBV7-8, with a weak D call TRBD2 (6 bases). CDR1 SGHVS and CDR2 FQNEAQ come from the germline V gene. The V gene lost 0 bases and the J gene lost 3 bases, with 21 bases spanning the gap. This CDR3 spans 18 amino acids.

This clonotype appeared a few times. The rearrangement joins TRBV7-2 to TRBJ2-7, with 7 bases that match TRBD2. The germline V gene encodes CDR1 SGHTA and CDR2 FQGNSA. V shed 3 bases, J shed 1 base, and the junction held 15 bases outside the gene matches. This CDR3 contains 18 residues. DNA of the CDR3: TGTGCCAGCAGCTTTCCGGGAGGCCCCACAACGCATTCCTACGAGCAGTACGTC. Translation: CASSFPGGPTTHSYEQYV.

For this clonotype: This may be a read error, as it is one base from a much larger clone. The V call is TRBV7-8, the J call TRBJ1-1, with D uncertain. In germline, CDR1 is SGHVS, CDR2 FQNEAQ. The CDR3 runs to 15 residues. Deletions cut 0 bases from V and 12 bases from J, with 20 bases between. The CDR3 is CASSLAGSADTQSFF. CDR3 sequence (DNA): TGTGCCAGCAGCTTAGCGGGAAGTGCCGATACGCAGTCTTTCTTT. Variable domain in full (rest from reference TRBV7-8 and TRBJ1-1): GAGVSQSPRYKVAKRGQDVALRCDPISGHVSLFWYQQALGQGPEFLTYFQNEAQLDKSGLPSDRFFAERPEGSVSTLKIQRTQQEDSAVYLCASSLAGSADTQSFFGQGTRLTVV.

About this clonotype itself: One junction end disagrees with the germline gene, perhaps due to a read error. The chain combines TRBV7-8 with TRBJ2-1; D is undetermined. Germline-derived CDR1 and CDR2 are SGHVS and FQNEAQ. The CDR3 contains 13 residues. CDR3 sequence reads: CASSLEEGPDTHF. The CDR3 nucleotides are TGTGCCAGCAGCTTAGAGGAAGGTCCCGATACGCACTTT.

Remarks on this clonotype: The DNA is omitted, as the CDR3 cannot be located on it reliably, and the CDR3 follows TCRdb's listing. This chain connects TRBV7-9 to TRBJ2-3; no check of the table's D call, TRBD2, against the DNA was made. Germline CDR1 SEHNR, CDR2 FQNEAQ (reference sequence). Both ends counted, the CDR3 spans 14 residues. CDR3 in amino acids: CASSPGRDQYFGPF.

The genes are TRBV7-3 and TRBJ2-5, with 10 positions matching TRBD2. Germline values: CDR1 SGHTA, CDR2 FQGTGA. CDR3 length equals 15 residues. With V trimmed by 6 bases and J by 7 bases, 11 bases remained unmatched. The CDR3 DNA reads TGTGCCAGCAGTTCTAGCGGGAGTTGGGATGCGACCCAGTACTTC. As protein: CASSSSGSWDATQYF. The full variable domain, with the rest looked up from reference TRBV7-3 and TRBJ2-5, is GAGVSQTPSNKVTEKGKYVELRCDPISGHTALYWYRQSLGQGPEFLIYFQGTGAADDSGLPNDRFFAVRPEGSVSTLKIQRTERGDSAVYLCASSSSGSWDATQYFGPGTRLLVL.

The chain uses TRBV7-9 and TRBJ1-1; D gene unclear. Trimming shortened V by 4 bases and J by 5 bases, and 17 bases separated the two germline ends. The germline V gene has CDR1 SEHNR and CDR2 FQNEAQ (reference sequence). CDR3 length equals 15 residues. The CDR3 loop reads CASSSDHRWKTEAFF. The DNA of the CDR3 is TGTGCCAGCAGCTCCGATCACAGATGGAAAACTGAAGCTTTCTTT.

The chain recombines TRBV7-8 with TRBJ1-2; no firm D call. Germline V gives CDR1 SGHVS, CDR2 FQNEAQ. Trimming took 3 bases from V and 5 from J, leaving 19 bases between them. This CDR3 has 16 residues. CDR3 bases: TGTGCCAGCAGCTTGGAGAGAGACCCCGTCGTATATGGCTACACCTTC. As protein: CASSLERDPVVYGYTF.

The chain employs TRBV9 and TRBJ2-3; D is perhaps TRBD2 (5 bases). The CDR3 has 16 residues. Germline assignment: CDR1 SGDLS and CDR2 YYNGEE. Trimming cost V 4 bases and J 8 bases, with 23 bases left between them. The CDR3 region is CASSFVSSDEAFTQYF. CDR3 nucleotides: TGTGCCAGCAGCTTCGTCAGTAGCGATGAAGCATTTACGCAGTATTTT. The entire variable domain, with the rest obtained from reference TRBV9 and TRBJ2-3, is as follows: DSGVTQTPKHLITATGQRVTLRCSPRSGDLSVYWYQQSLDQGLQFLIQYYNGEERAKGNILERFSAQQFPDLHSELNLSSLELGDSALYFCASSFVSSDEAFTQYFGPGTRLTVL.

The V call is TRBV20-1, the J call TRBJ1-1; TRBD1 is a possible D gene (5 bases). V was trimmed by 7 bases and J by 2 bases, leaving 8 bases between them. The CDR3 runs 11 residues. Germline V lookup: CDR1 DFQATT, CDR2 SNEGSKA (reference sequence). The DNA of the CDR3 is TGCAGTGGGGACTCCAACACTGAAGCTTTCTTT. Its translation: CSGDSNTEAFF.

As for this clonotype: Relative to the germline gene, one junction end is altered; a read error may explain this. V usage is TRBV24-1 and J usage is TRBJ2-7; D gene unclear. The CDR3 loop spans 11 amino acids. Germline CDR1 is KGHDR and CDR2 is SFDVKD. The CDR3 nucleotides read TGTGCCAGCAGTGACTCCGAGAATGGGGTATTC. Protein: CASSDSENGVF.

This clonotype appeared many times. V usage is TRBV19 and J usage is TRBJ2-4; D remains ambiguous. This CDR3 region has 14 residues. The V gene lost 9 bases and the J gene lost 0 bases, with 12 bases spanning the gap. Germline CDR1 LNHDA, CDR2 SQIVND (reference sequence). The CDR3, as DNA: TGTGCCAGCTGGGTCGGCGTAGCCAAAAACATTCAGTACTTC. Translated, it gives CASWVGVAKNIQYF.

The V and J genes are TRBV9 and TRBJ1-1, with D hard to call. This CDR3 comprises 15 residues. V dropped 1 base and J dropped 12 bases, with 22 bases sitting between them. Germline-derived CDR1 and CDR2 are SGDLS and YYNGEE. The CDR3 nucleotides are TGTGCCAGCAGCGTATTAGCGAGTAACACCGCGGAGCCTTTCTTT. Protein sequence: CASSVLASNTAEPFF.

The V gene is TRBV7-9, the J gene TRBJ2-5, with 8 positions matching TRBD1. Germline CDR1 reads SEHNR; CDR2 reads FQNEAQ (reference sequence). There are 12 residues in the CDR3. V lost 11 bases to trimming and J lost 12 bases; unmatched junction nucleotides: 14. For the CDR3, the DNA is TGTGCCGGACAGGGAGCGAGTGGGAACGAGTACTTC. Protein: CAGQGASGNEYF.

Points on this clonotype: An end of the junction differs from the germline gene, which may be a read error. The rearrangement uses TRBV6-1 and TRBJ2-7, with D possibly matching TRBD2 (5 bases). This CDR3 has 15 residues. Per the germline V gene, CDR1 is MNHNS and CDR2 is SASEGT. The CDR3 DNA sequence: TGTGCCAGCACCCTGAGGGATGGGAGCTCCGACGAGCAGTACTTC. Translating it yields CASTLRDGSSDEQYF.

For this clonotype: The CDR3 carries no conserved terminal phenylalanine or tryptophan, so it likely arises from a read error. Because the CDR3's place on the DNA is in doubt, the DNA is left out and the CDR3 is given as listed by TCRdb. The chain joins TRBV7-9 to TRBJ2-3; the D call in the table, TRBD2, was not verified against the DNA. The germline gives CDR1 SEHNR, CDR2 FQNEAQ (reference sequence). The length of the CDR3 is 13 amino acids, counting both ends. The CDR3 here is CASSFGRGAPTSS.

The CDR3 here is CASSLRTEDTYEQYF. CDR3 coding DNA: TGTGCCAGCAGCTTAAGAACCGAGGACACCTACGAGCAGTACTTC. This chain links TRBV7-3 with TRBJ2-7; TRBD1 might be the D (5 bases). Trimming shortened V by 1 base and J by 2 bases, and 12 bases separated the two germline ends. From germline, CDR1 is SGHTA and CDR2 FQGTGA. CDR3 length: 15 amino acids.

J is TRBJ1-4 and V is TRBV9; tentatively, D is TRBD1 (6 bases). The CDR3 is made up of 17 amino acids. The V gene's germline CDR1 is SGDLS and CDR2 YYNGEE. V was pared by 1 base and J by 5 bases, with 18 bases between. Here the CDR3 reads CASSVSGDRPQNEKLFF. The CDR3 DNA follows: TGTGCCAGCAGCGTATCCGGAGACAGGCCCCAGAATGAAAAACTGTTTTTT.

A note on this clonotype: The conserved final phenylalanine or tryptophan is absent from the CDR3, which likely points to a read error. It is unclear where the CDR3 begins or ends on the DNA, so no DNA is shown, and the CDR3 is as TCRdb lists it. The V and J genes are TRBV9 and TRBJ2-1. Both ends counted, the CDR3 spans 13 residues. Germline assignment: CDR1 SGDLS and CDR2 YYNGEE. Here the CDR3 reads CASSLVRYSYNLL.

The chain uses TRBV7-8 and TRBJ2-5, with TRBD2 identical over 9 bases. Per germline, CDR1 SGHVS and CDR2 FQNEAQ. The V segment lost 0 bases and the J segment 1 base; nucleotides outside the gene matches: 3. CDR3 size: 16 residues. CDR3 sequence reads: CASSLAGSGGQETQYF. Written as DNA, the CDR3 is TGTGCCAGCAGCTTAGCGGGTAGCGGGGGCCAAGAGACCCAGTACTTC.

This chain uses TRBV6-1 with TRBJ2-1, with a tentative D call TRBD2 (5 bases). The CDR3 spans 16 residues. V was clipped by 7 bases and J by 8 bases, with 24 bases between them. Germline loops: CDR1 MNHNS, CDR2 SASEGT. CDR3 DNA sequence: TGTGCCAGCAAGTTCACAAGCGGAAACGGTCAGGATGAGCAGTTCTTC. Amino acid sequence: CASKFTSGNGQDEQFF.

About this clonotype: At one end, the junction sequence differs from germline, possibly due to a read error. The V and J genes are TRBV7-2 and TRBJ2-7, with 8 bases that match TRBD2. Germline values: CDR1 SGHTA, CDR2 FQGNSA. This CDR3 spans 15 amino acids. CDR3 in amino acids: CASSVAGRGHNEQYF. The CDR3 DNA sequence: TGTGCCAGCAGCGTAGCGGGACGGGGACATAACGAGCAGTACTTC.

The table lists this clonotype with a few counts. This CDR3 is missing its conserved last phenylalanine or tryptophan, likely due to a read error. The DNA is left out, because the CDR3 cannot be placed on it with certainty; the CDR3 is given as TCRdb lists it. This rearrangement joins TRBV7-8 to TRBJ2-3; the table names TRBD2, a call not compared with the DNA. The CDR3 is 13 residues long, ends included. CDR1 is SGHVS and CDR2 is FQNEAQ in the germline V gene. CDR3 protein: CASSFAGGPDKQY.

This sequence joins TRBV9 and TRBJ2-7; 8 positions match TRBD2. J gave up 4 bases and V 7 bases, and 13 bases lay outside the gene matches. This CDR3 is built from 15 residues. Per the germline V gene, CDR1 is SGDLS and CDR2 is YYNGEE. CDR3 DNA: TGTGCCAGCGGCTTAGCTCGCGCGGGAGGTTACGAGCAGTACGTC. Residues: CASGLARAGGYEQYV.

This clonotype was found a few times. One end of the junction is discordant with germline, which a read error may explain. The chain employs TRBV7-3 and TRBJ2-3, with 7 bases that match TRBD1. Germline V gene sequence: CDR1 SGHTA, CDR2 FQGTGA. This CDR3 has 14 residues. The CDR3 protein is CASSPQGTWGETHF. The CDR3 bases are TGTGCCAGCAGCCCACAGGGGACCTGGGGAGAGACCCATTTT.

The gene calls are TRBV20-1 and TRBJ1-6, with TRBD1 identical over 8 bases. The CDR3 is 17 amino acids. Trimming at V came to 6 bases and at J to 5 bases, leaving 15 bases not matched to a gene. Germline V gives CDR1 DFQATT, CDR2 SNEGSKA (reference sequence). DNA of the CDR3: TGCAGTGCCACGCCCTCGGACAGGGTGAACCATAATTCACCCCTCCACTTT. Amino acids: CSATPSDRVNHNSPLHF.

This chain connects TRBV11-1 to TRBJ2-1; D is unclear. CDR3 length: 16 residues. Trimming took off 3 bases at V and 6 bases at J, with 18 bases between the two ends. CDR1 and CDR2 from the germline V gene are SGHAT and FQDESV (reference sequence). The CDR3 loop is CASSFYRVGFFNEQFF. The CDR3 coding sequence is TGTGCCAGCAGCTTTTATCGCGTCGGGTTTTTCAATGAGCAGTTCTTC. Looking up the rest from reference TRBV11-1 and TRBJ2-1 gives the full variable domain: EAEVAQSPRYKITEKSQAVAFWCDPISGHATLYWYRQILGQGPELLVQFQDESVVDDSQLPKDRFSAERLKGVDSTLKIQPAELGDSAMYLCASSFYRVGFFNEQFFGPGTRLTVL.

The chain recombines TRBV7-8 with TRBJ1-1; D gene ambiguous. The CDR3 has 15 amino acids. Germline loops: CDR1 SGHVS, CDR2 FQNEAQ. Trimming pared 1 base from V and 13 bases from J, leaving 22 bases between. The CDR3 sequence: CASSLDRTADTQYFF. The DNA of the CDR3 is TGTGCCAGCAGCTTAGATCGAACAGCCGACACTCAGTATTTCTTT.

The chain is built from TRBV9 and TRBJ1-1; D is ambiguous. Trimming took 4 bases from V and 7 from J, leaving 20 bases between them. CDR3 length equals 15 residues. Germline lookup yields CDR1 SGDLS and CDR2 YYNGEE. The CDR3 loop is CASSLGLETHNEAFF. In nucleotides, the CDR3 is TGTGCCAGCAGCTTAGGGCTAGAAACGCACAATGAAGCTTTCTTT.

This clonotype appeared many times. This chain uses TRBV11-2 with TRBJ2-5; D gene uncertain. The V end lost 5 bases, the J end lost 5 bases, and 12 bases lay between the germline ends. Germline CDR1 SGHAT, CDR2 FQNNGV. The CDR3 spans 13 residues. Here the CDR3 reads CASSNGPRETQYF. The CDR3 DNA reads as TGTGCCAGCAGCAATGGTCCTAGGGAGACCCAGTACTTC.

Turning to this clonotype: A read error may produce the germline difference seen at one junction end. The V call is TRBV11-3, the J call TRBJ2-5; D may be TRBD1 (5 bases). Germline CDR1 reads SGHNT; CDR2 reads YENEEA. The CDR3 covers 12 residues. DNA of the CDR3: TGTGCCATTCTTTGGGATGTGACAGCCCAATACTTC. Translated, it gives CAILWDVTAQYF.